These 7 T cell receptor beta chains originate from one sample sequenced in a study of OX40 agonist ivuxolimab in advanced cancers. Using immunoSEQ multiplex PCR, the repertoire was profiled, and TCRdb retains in-frame clones only, with some absent. The table shows some 40,000 clones, with approximately 90% occurring only once. Sequences were derived from CD4+ or CD8+ T cells sorted from blood, sampled in a trial of the OX40 agonist ivuxolimab. The receptors were sampled from an adult with an advanced solid tumor such as melanoma, head and neck, liver or kidney cancer.

J is TRBJ2-6 and V is TRBV19, with D uncertain. The germline V gene encodes CDR1 LNHDA and CDR2 SQIVND (reference sequence). The V end lost 4 bases, the J end lost 3 bases, and 7 bases lay between the germline ends. This CDR3 is built from 14 residues. The CDR3 coding sequence is TGTGCCAGTAGTAGCTGGCTTGGGGCCAACGTCCTGACTTTC. Translation: CASSSWLGANVLTF.

The chain couples TRBV11-2 to TRBJ2-1; D ambiguous. V gave up 1 base and J gave up 7 bases, with 11 bases separating them. Germline lookup yields CDR1 SGHAT and CDR2 FQNNGV. The length of the CDR3 is 14 residues. CDR3 coding DNA: TGTGCCAGCAGCTTAGTGGGCGGAGCTAATGAGCAGTTCTTC. Its translation: CASSLVGGANEQFF. Drawing the rest from reference TRBV11-2 and TRBJ2-1, the complete variable domain is EAGVAQSPRYKIIEKRQSVAFWCNPISGHATLYWYQQILGQGPKLLIQFQNNGVVDDSQLPKDRFSAERLKGVDSTLKIQPAKLEDSAVYLCASSLVGGANEQFFGPGTRLTVL.

This clone was picked up a small number of times. The chain couples TRBV19 to TRBJ2-7; 7 bases agree with TRBD2. V was pared by 10 bases and J by 5 bases, with 8 bases of the junction left unmatched. The CDR3 is made up of 12 amino acids. In germline, CDR1 is LNHDA, CDR2 SQIVND (reference sequence). The CDR3, as DNA: TGTGCCACCAGTGGGGGAGGGGACGAGCAGTACTTC. Protein product: CATSGGGDEQYF.

The chain is built from TRBV4-1 and TRBJ1-4; 9 nucleotides line up with TRBD1. V lost 3 bases, J lost 8 bases, and 7 bases stayed unmatched. The CDR3 has 15 amino acids. CDR1 is MGHRA, CDR2 YSYEKL, per germline. The CDR3 reads CASSQDGTGSEKLFF. As DNA, the CDR3 is TGCGCCAGCAGCCAGGACGGGACAGGGAGCGAAAAACTGTTTTTT.

The chain couples TRBV6-5 to TRBJ2-7; no clear D. V lost 5 bases, J lost 1 base, and 6 bases lay in between. This CDR3 has 12 amino acids. Per germline, CDR1 MNHEY and CDR2 SVGAGI. CDR3 sequence (DNA): TGTGCCAGCAGTGGCGGTTCCTACGAGCAGTACTTC. Its protein product is CASSGGSYEQYF.

This chain joins TRBV6-6 and TRBJ1-1; D unclear. The V and J ends lost 2 bases and 0 bases respectively, with 7 bases between them. The CDR3 loop spans 14 amino acids. Germline CDR1 MNHNY, CDR2 SVGAGI (reference sequence). The DNA of the CDR3 is TGTGCCAGCAGTTACAGCGAGTTGAACACTGAAGCTTTCTTT. Its protein product is CASSYSELNTEAFF.

The chain uses TRBV27 and TRBJ2-1, with TRBD2 matching over 9 bases. CDR1 and CDR2 (germline): MNHEY, SMNVEV (reference sequence). The V gene end was trimmed by 8 bases and the J gene end by 7 bases; junction bases not matched to a gene: 9. The CDR3 length is 14 residues. The CDR3 spells CASGKAGGLNEQFF. In nucleotides, the CDR3 is TGTGCCAGCGGTAAGGCGGGAGGGCTGAATGAGCAGTTCTTC.